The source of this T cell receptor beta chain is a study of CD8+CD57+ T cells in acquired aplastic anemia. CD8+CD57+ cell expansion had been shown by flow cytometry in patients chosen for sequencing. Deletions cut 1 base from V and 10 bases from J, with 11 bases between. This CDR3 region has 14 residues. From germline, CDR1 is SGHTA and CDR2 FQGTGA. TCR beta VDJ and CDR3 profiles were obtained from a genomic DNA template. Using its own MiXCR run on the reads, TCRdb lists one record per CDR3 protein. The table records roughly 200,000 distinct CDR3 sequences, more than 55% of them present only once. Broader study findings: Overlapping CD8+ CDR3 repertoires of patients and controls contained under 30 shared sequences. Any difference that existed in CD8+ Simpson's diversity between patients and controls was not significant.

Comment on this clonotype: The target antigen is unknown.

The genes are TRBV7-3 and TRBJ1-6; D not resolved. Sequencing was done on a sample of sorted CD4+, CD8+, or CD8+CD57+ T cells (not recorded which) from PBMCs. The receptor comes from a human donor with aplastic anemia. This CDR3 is CASSLNAVGSPLHF. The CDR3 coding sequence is TGTGCCAGCAGCTTAAACGCTGTGGGATCACCCCTCCACTTT.